These 13 T cell receptor beta chains originate from one sample sequenced in a study of blood T cell repertoires in COVID-19. This table comes from immunoSEQ multiplex PCR, and its TCRdb copy is limited to in-frame clones, with some not included. The sample lists about 220,000 clones; around 81% were seen once. The sample was peripheral blood. The origin of the receptors is a human donor in a cohort sampled during active COVID-19.

This clone came up a few times. CDR3 protein: CATSLRGTASYEQYF. The CDR3 DNA reads TGTGCCACCAGCCTGAGGGGGACAGCGTCCTACGAGCAGTACTTC. The chain links TRBV15 to TRBJ2-7; 7 bases agree with TRBD1. The ends lost 5 bases at V and 1 base at J; junction bases unmatched: 8. The CDR3 is 15 residues long. Germline lookup yields CDR1 LNHNV and CDR2 YYDKDF (reference sequence).

This clone appeared once. The chain links TRBV3-1 (or the pseudogene TRBV3-2) to TRBJ2-7; a weak D match, TRBD1 (6 bases). The V gene's germline CDR1 is LGHDT and CDR2 YNNKEL (reference sequence). V shed 5 bases and J shed 4 bases, with 12 bases lying between them. The CDR3 runs 13 residues. The CDR3 protein is CASSRDILYEQYF. The CDR3 bases are TGTGCCAGCAGCAGGGACATCCTGTACGAGCAGTACTTC.

V usage is TRBV24-1 and J usage is TRBJ1-3, with D hard to call. The CDR3 totals 14 residues. The V end was cut by 2 bases, the J end by 3 bases, with 7 bases between. From germline, CDR1 is KGHDR and CDR2 SFDVKD. DNA for the CDR3: TGTGCCACCAGTGATTCCCGAGGTGGAAACACCATATATTTT. It codes for CATSDSRGGNTIYF.

The chain joins TRBV5-1 to TRBJ2-5, with 11 positions matching TRBD2. The CDR3 extends over 15 amino acids. CDR1 is SGHRS, CDR2 YFSETQ, per germline. The V gene end was trimmed by 3 bases and the J gene end by 4 bases; junction bases not matched to a gene: 5. The CDR3 bases are TGCGCCAGCAGCTCCCCCCTAGCGGGAGGAGAGACCCAGTACTTC. Encoded protein: CASSSPLAGGETQYF.

CDR3 DNA: TGTGCCAGCATCCCCCGGTGGGGGGTTGGCACCGGGGAGCTGTTTTTT. It translates to CASIPRWGVGTGELFF. The chain uses TRBV7-9 and TRBJ2-2, with TRBD2 as a possible D gene (6 bases). Per germline, CDR1 SEHNR and CDR2 FQNEAQ (reference sequence). This CDR3 has 16 residues. Trimming removed 7 bases at V and 4 bases at J, with 19 bases between.

The genes are TRBV23-1 and TRBJ2-7; 8 bases fit TRBD2. TRBV23-1 is placed among ORFs of uncertain function. The CDR3 length is 17 residues. V gave up 0 bases and J gave up 5 bases; unmatched junction bases: 12. Here the CDR3 DNA reads TGCGCCAGCAGTCAATCGACTGCTTCGGGGGGGGACGACGAGCAGTACTTC. Protein product: CASSQSTASGGDDEQYF.

This chain uses TRBV4-2 with TRBJ2-2, with 10 bases that match TRBD1. V was clipped by 3 bases and J by 4 bases; unmatched bases: 11. Germline CDR1 reads LGHNA; CDR2 reads YNFKEQ. CDR3 size: 18 residues. The CDR3 DNA is TGTGCCAGCAGCCAGCGCCGGGACAGGGGCTCGGGCACCGGGGAGCTGTTTTTT. Protein: CASSQRRDRGSGTGELFF.

This clone was detected a few times. The V gene is TRBV9, the J gene TRBJ2-3; 7 positions agree with TRBD1. Germline-derived CDR1 and CDR2 are SGDLS and YYNGEE. Trimming took 3 bases from V and 5 from J; bases not matched to a gene: 6. The CDR3 has 14 residues. CDR3 protein: CASSATGLGDTQYF. CDR3 DNA: TGTGCCAGCAGCGCGACAGGGTTAGGAGATACGCAGTATTTT.

This clone was observed a single time. The V call is TRBV19, the J call TRBJ2-6, with D possibly matching TRBD2 (5 bases). The CDR3 has 15 residues. V was clipped by 0 bases and J by 13 bases, with 16 bases between them. The germline V gene encodes CDR1 LNHDA and CDR2 SQIVND (reference sequence). The CDR3 sequence: CASSIEFIGRAVLTF. The CDR3 coding sequence is TGTGCCAGTAGTATAGAATTTATAGGGCGGGCAGTCCTGACTTTC.

The rearrangement uses TRBV29-1 and TRBJ2-1, with 7 bases aligning to TRBD1. Trimming took 7 bases from V and 7 from J; bases not matched to a gene: 10. The CDR3 length is 13 residues. Germline CDR1 reads SQVTM; CDR2 reads ANQGSEA. CDR3 residues: CSAPQGPWNEQFF. The CDR3 DNA reads as TGCAGCGCCCCACAGGGGCCGTGGAATGAGCAGTTCTTC.

The gene calls are TRBV1 and TRBJ2-1; TRBD2 is the table's D call, not checked against the DNA. TRBV1 is flagged as a pseudogene. The CDR3 covers 13 residues. CDR3 residues: CTSWGLPLDEQFF. The CDR3 nucleotides read TGCACCAGTTGGGGACTACCCCTCGATGAGCAGTTCTTC.

This clone was counted between two and nine times. The chain links TRBV5-1 to TRBJ1-6; 8 bases fit TRBD1. After removal of 5 bases from V and 5 bases from J, the junction contained 9 bases not matched to a gene. This CDR3 is 16 amino acids long. Germline V gene lookup returns CDR1 SGHRS and CDR2 YFSETQ. The CDR3 DNA reads as TGCGCCAGCAGTTCCGGACAGGGCGGGAATAATTCACCCCTCCACTTT. It translates to CASSSGQGGNNSPLHF.

This clone was recorded once. In nucleotides, the CDR3 is TGCGCCAGCAGCCTTTGGGGGGGGTTCGGAGATACGCAGTATTTT. It specifies CASSLWGGFGDTQYF. The rearrangement links TRBV4-1 to TRBJ2-3; 7 nucleotides line up with TRBD2. The CDR3 totals 15 residues. Germline V lookup: CDR1 MGHRA, CDR2 YSYEKL. The J segment lost 5 bases and the V segment lost 4 bases, leaving 9 bases of the junction unmatched.